This T cell receptor beta chain came from a study of T-cell reconstitution after alpha-beta-depleted transplantation in children. Broader study findings: Surviving recipient T cells and thymic progenitors accounted for the high day-60 TCRbeta diversity observed in some patients. At the one-year point after transplant, T-cell counts and TCRbeta diversity were found to come mostly from T cells that had been newly produced. By about two months after transplant, alpha-beta T cells reportedly arose from several hundred graft clones that had expanded.

The germline V and J ends were trimmed by 10 bases and 6 bases, with 15 bases remaining between them. The CDR3 is made up of 12 amino acids. CDR1 and CDR2 (germline): MNHEY, SMNVEV (reference sequence). This clonotype was observed a few times. The antigen is unknown. During its preparation, the TCRbeta library received unique molecular identifiers. MiXCR was run by TCRdb on the PCR reads, yielding one entry per CDR3 protein. The table lists about 310,000 distinct CDR3 sequences, roughly 21% of them singletons. The TCR originated in a male patient between 10 and 17 years old who had a stem cell transplant for acute lymphoblastic leukemia, so the T cells may come from the graft donor. This specimen was PBMCs, mostly from graft donor cells, taken 180 days after TCRalphabeta/CD19-depleted stem cell transplant. The chain has TRBV27 and TRBJ1-2, with D uncertain. CDR3 coding DNA: TGTGCCACCTACGTGGCTCCTCATGGCTACACCTTC. It translates to CATYVAPHGYTF.